This T cell receptor (beta chain) was observed in a study of immune evolution from preneoplasia to lung adenocarcinoma. Two lung cancer pathologists independently confirmed each histologic diagnosis. In its sample, this clone was seen once. The antigen is unknown. From germline, CDR1 is SGHAT and CDR2 FQNNGV. The CDR3 has 15 amino acids. V was pared by 4 bases and J by 8 bases, with 20 bases between. Libraries were prepared by immunoSEQ multiplex PCR; TCRdb keeps only in-frame clonotypes and omits some of them. The profile shows about 7,900 clones, roughly 73% of them singletons. Whole-study findings and limits: From normal lung to invasive adenocarcinoma, top clone frequencies appeared to decrease.

The sequencing sample was made of FFPE adjacent normal lung tissue. This clonotype was sampled from a person aged 65 to 85 with lung adenocarcinoma. This chain uses TRBV11-2 with TRBJ1-2, with D possibly matching TRBD1 (6 bases). Written as DNA, the CDR3 is TGTGCCAGCAGCTCCCCTCGGGGGCCCAGGGACGGCTACACCTTC. It is translated as CASSSPRGPRDGYTF. Based on the CDR3 plus reference TRBV11-2 and TRBJ1-2, the full variable domain is EAGVAQSPRYKIIEKRQSVAFWCNPISGHATLYWYQQILGQGPKLLIQFQNNGVVDDSQLPKDRFSAERLKGVDSTLKIQPAKLEDSAVYLCASSSPRGPRDGYTFGSGTRLTVV.